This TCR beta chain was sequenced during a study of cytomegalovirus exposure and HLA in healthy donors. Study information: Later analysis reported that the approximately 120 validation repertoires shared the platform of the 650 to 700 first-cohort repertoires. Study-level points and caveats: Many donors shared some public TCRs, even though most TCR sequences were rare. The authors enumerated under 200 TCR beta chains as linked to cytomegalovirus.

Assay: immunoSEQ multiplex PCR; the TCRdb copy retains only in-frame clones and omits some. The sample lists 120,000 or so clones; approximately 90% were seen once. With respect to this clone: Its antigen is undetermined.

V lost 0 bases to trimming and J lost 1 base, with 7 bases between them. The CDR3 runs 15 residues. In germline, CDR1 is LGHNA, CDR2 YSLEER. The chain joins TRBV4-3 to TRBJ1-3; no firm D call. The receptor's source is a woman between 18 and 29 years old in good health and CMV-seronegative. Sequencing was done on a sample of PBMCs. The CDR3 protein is CASSQETGSGNTIYF. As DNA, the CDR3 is TGCGCCAGCAGCCAAGAAACCGGGTCTGGAAACACCATATATTTT.